The text below deals with one T cell receptor beta chain. These data are taken from a study of control samples from healthy donors and cancer patients. Clones were read by immunoSEQ multiplex PCR, and TCRdb kept only the in-frame ones, dropping some. The table lists 170,000 or so clones, approximately 90% of them singletons, with around 1.5% in the top ten. The germline gives CDR1 LGHNA, CDR2 YSLEER. This CDR3 has 16 residues. Trimming removed 1 base from V and 0 bases from J; junction bases left unmatched: 2. This chain uses TRBV4-3 with TRBJ1-4; 7 bases match TRBD1. This receptor was identified in a man under 40 in good health. Sequences were obtained from blood. For the CDR3, the DNA is TGCGCCAGCAGCCAAGGACAGGGCACAACTAATGAAAAACTGTTTTTT. Its protein product is CASSQGQGTTNEKLFF.